The rows below give T cell receptor beta chains drawn from one sample of a study of radiotherapy plus CTLA-4 blockade in lung cancer. Produced via immunoSEQ multiplex PCR; TCRdb's table is partial and in-frame only. The table has some 50,000 clones, 70% to 80% seen once; the top ten hold approximately 8%. Sequenced material: peripheral blood, taken from a patient treated with radiotherapy plus ipilimumab. These receptors were taken from a human donor with non-small cell lung cancer who had stable disease on radiotherapy plus ipilimumab. Each CDR3 is given with its conserved first and last residue. D genes are given only for firm matches. Size is omitted from some rows. Given values are once, few, many or a class for expanded clones.

14	TRBV27	-	TRBJ1-1	-	CASSISRGRTEAFF	TGTGCCAGCAGTATCTCCAGGGGTCGGACTGAAGCTTTCTTT
14	TRBV19	-	TRBJ1-5	-	CASTYGSWGQPQHF	TGTGCCAGTACCTATGGGAGTTGGGGACAGCCCCAGCATTTT
14	TRBV27	-	TRBJ1-5	-	CASRRGNSNQPQHF	TGTGCCAGCCGCCGGGGAAATAGCAATCAGCCCCAGCATTTT
14	TRBV6-5	-	TRBJ1-1	-	CASSYSGGRGEAFF	TGTGCCAGCAGTTACTCCGGGGGGCGAGGGGAAGCTTTCTTT
15	TRBV6-5	-	TRBJ2-7	-	CASIQTFGGSGEQYF	TGTGCCAGCATCCAAACGTTCGGGGGTTCGGGGGAGCAGTACTTC
15	TRBV27	once	TRBJ1-2	-	CASSLSSRGGDGYTF	TGTGCCAGCAGTTTATCCTCCCGCGGAGGGGATGGCTACACCTTC
17	TRBV28	-	TRBJ1-2	TRBD1	CASSTRTGGSSNYGYTF	TGTGCCAGCAGTACTCGGACAGGGGGCAGTAGTAACTATGGCTACACCTTC
16	TRBV5-1	-	TRBJ2-1	TRBD2	CASSFLGGGAGNEQFF	TGCGCCAGCAGCTTCCTCGGCGGGGGGGCGGGGAATGAGCAGTTCTTC
17	TRBV11-2	-	TRBJ1-1	TRBD1	CASSTRQGGLLGTEAFF	TGTGCCAGCAGCACCCGACAGGGAGGTCTTCTCGGTACTGAAGCTTTCTTT
16	TRBV5-1	-	TRBJ2-2	TRBD1	CASSAGQGASTGELFF	TGCGCCAGCAGCGCAGGACAGGGGGCCAGTACCGGGGAGCTGTTTTTT
14	TRBV18	once	TRBJ1-1	-	CASSPIPGEVGAFF	TGTGCCAGCTCACCAATTCCAGGGGAGGTGGGAGCTTTCTTT
15	TRBV28	few	TRBJ2-3	-	CASTGPGRGTDTQYF	TGTGCCAGCACCGGGCCAGGGAGGGGGACAGATACGCAGTATTTT
16	TRBV6-5	-	TRBJ1-2	TRBD1	CASSFLTPGQDYGYTF	TGTGCCAGCAGTTTTCTTACCCCGGGACAGGATTATGGCTACACCTTC
15	TRBV5-1	-	TRBJ1-4	-	CASSLAAGVDEKLFF	TGCGCCAGCAGCTTGGCGGCAGGGGTGGATGAAAAACTGTTTTTT
14	TRBV2	-	TRBJ1-1	-	CASSETGWGTEAFF	TGTGCCAGCAGTGAAACAGGGTGGGGCACTGAAGCTTTCTTT
14	TRBV6-5	-	TRBJ2-1	-	CASSYSMGVGEQFF	TGTGCCAGCAGTTACTCCATGGGTGTAGGGGAGCAGTTCTTC
13	TRBV4-3	-	TRBJ2-5	-	CASSQEEGRTRYF	TGCGCCAGCAGCCAAGAAGAGGGACGTACCAGGTACTTC
12	TRBV18	-	TRBJ1-1	-	CASSPLGQEAFF	TGTGCCAGCTCACCGCTCGGACAGGAAGCTTTCTTT
14	TRBV5-1	-	TRBJ1-4	-	CASSLRQGGEKLFF	TGCGCCAGCAGCTTGAGGCAGGGTGGTGAAAAACTGTTTTTT
14	TRBV5-1	-	TRBJ2-1	TRBD2	CASSYSGGALEQFF	TGCGCCAGCAGCTATAGCGGGGGGGCCCTTGAGCAGTTCTTC
15	TRBV7-2	-	TRBJ2-1	-	CASSSGQGWENEQFF	TGTGCCAGCAGCTCGGGGCAGGGTTGGGAGAATGAGCAGTTCTTC
16	TRBV6-4	-	TRBJ1-2	-	CASSEVISGTLYGYTF	TGTGCCAGCAGTGAAGTAATCTCCGGGACACTCTATGGCTACACCTTC
14	TRBV6-1	-	TRBJ1-5	-	CASRGRGLRRPQHF	TGTGCCAGCAGAGGCCGGGGTTTGCGTCGGCCCCAGCATTTT
14	TRBV5-1	-	TRBJ1-2	TRBD1	CASSLGQGLGGYTF	TGCGCCAGCAGCTTGGGACAGGGTTTAGGGGGCTACACCTTC
16	TRBV7-2	-	TRBJ1-4	-	CASSYIAGSTNEKLFF	TGTGCCAGCAGCTATATTGCAGGGAGCACTAATGAAAAACTGTTTTTT
13	TRBV29-1	-	TRBJ2-6	-	CSVGPSGANVLTF	TGCAGCGTTGGGCCCTCTGGGGCCAACGTCCTGACTTTC
14	TRBV5-1	once	TRBJ2-1	TRBD2	CASSTSGGPDEQFF	TGCGCCAGCAGCACATCGGGGGGGCCCGATGAGCAGTTCTTC
15	TRBV12-5	-	TRBJ2-2	TRBD1	CASGRDRSNTGELFF	TGTGCTAGTGGGAGGGACAGGTCGAACACCGGGGAGCTGTTTTTT
13	TRBV29-1	-	TRBJ2-7	TRBD2	CSVVRGGAYEQYF	TGCAGCGTGGTCCGGGGGGGCGCCTACGAGCAGTACTTC
13	TRBV28	-	TRBJ2-2	TRBD2	CASQSSGTGELFF	TGTGCCAGCCAGTCTAGCGGCACCGGGGAGCTGTTTTTT
18	TRBV13	-	TRBJ1-2	-	CASSLGRGVGNANYGYTF	TGTGCCAGCAGCTTAGGCAGGGGAGTAGGAAACGCTAACTATGGCTACACCTTC
15	TRBV2	-	TRBJ2-1	TRBD2	CASSPLTSGGARVFF	TGTGCCAGCAGTCCCCTGACTAGCGGGGGGGCCAGGGTGTTCTTC